This T cell receptor beta chain was observed in a study of identical twins' blood T cells. Study-level findings and limits: Twins shared about as many clonotypes as their cloneset sizes predicted.

About this clonotype: Its antigen is unidentified.

The CDR3 totals 13 residues. V was shortened by 3 bases and J by 0 bases, with 6 bases between the two germline ends. CDR1 is DFQATT, CDR2 SNEGSKA, per germline (reference sequence). Sample barcodes were added at both library ends during cDNA synthesis. Authors' processing steps: Clonotypes per individual ranged from about 85,000 to nearly 550,000. TCRdb reprocessed the 5' RACE reads with MiXCR, giving one entry per CDR3 protein. It is TCRdb's table, rather than the study itself, that gives the V and J calls and clone size. The profile shows hundreds of thousands of distinct CDR3 sequences, approximately 30% of them singletons.

Specimen: PBMCs. The J gene is TRBJ1-5, the V gene TRBV20-1, with D hard to call. This receptor was obtained from a woman between 18 and 55 years old in good health. This CDR3 reads CSASRISNQPQHF. The CDR3 DNA is TGCAGTGCTAGTCGAATTAGCAATCAGCCCCAGCATTTT.